The clone carrying this T cell receptor (beta chain) was seen a handful of times. Arm-PCR of CDR3 regions with iRepertoire HTBI primers generated TCR beta libraries. Via MiXCR, TCRdb re-called the multiplex PCR reads, giving one row per CDR3 protein. Found here are a few hundred thousand distinct CDR3 sequences, roughly 25% of them singletons; the top ten hold approximately 30%. The entry originates in a study of regulatory T cells in long-lasting Graves disease. Time point of the sample: persistent/refractory GD, antithyroid drugs over 5 years with positive TRAb. From PBMCs, RNA was extracted and then used to make the TCR library. The specimen comprised peripheral blood mononuclear cells (PBMCs), sampled when the disease was refractory, from a patient treated with antithyroid drugs. This receptor was identified in a woman aged 40 to 49 with Graves disease.

Here the CDR3 reads CASSLWFIYQPQHF. In DNA, the CDR3 is TGTGCCAGCAGTTTATGGTTTATATATCAGCCCCAGCATTTT. The gene calls are TRBV28 and TRBJ1-5; D is unclear. Germline V lookup: CDR1 MDHEN, CDR2 SYDVKM. Trimming took 0 bases from V and 5 from J, leaving 8 bases between them. The CDR3 has 14 amino acids.